The present TCR beta chain was sequenced within a study of identical twins. The CDR3 is 16 residues long. J was trimmed by 5 bases and V by 5 bases; bases with no gene match: 11. This clonotype was seen ten or more times. TCRdb fed the 5' RACE reads into MiXCR, producing one record per CDR3 protein. The sample includes 350,000 or so distinct CDR3 sequences, 9% to 15% seen only once; the top ten take 6% to 9%. This sample also appeared in a second study, on yellow fever vaccine responses in identical twins.

The sample was CD8+ T cells sorted from blood. The TCR comes from a woman aged 18-29 years in good health. The chain joins TRBV12-3 or TRBV12-4 to TRBJ2-1; 8 nucleotides align to TRBD2. Here the CDR3 DNA reads TGTGCCAGCAGTCCAATAGCGGGACCGACAAACAATGAGCAGTTCTTC. This sequence encodes CASSPIAGPTNNEQFF.